This is a list of T cell receptor beta chains from one sample in a study of cytomegalovirus exposure and HLA in healthy donors. Produced via immunoSEQ multiplex PCR; TCRdb's table is partial and in-frame only. The table has 200,000 or so clones, approximately 84% seen once. The sample comprised PBMCs. These receptors originate from a boy aged 5-17 years in good health and CMV-seronegative. Each CDR3 is given without its conserved first and last residue.

j_call	cdr3_length	v_call	cdr3_aa
TRBJ1-4	13	TRBV7-6	ASSLDRAPGEKLF
TRBJ1-2	17	TRBV28	ASSLWARGIGQGADGYT
TRBJ2-1	12	TRBV9	ASSPRVGADEQF
TRBJ2-7	13	TRBV14	ASRNSGTGGFEQY
TRBJ2-1	12	TRBV29-1	SVHQGRALNEQF
TRBJ2-3	10	TRBV6-6	ASRLGSDTQY
TRBJ2-7	13	TRBV2	ASTDGLSHSYEQY
TRBJ2-5	14	TRBV18	ASSTRTSGAQETQY
TRBJ2-7	13	TRBV10-3	AIRPGGQGVYEQY
TRBJ2-5	14	TRBV7-9	ASSIPLAGSGETQY
TRBJ1-2	10	TRBV30	AWRRYPGGYT
TRBJ1-2	13	TRBV28	ASSTQSTGYRGYT
TRBJ2-7	13	TRBV18	ASSPFGGSAYEQY
TRBJ1-4	12	TRBV4-1	ASSQEGANEKLF
TRBJ2-7	10	TRBV30	AFQTGSYEQY
TRBJ1-5	12	TRBV28	ASSLQLGHQPQH
TRBJ2-1	12	TRBV30	AWAGVGADNEQF
TRBJ2-7	10	TRBV5-6	ASSAGVGEQY
TRBJ1-1	14	TRBV4-3	ASSQEIPGLSRGAF
TRBJ2-7	12	TRBV11-2	ASSLASGVYEQY
TRBJ1-5	12	TRBV10-2	ASSERQGNQPQH
TRBJ1-5	12	TRBV28	ASSLAGSNQPQH
TRBJ2-3	12	TRBV7-2	ASGGSGFTDTQY
TRBJ2-5	13	TRBV4-3	ASSARGQGEETQY
TRBJ2-2	12	TRBV4-3	ASSQEGRSGELF
TRBJ1-2	11	TRBV30	AWRRLTNYGYT
TRBJ2-7	11	TRBV10-3	AISVGDLAEQY
TRBJ2-7	14	TRBV29-1	SVPGTSGKSSYEQY
TRBJ2-3	15	TRBV4-1	ASSQLQGFPRTDTQY
TRBJ1-2	9	TRBV30	AWGGPGGYT
TRBJ2-7	13	TRBV9	ASSVSSQSSYEQY
TRBJ2-7	14	TRBV6-5	ASSYKVTGSSYEQY
TRBJ2-7	14	TRBV28	ASSLSGGGGTYEQY
TRBJ1-3	12	TRBV9	ASSVAGRGNTIY
TRBJ1-3	14	TRBV7-8	ASSPRLGDSGNTIY
TRBJ1-4	11	TRBV15	ATSRTRNEKLF
TRBJ2-2	13	TRBV19	ASSLGTTNTGELF
TRBJ2-5	12	TRBV7-9	ASSTAGGGETQY
TRBJ1-1	11	TRBV18	ASSPAGDTEAF
TRBJ1-3	13	TRBV7-9	ASSLVGGSGNTIY
TRBJ2-5	11	TRBV2	ASRGPGEETQY
TRBJ1-4	17	TRBV28	ASSRYRDSALRTNEKLF
TRBJ2-7	14	TRBV27	ASSALNRDRGHEQY
TRBJ2-7	12	TRBV7-9	ASSFQGTSSEQY
TRBJ2-5	11	TRBV28	ASRTDIRETQY
TRBJ1-1	12	TRBV7-2	ASSLGGQGTEAF
TRBJ2-3	14	TRBV19	ASRSRDRGNANTQY
TRBJ2-7	14	TRBV23-1	ASSPPWGTGYYEQY
TRBJ2-1	13	TRBV7-6	ASSSGLAGWNEQF
TRBJ1-1	13	TRBV18	ASSPFEQVNTEAF
TRBJ2-5	12	TRBV6-5	ASSYSAVFETQY
TRBJ2-5	13	TRBV9	ASSRGGSHQETQY
TRBJ1-2	15	TRBV7-9	ASSLVGRGPFDYGYT
TRBJ1-4	12	TRBV11-2	ASSTGQGSEKLF
TRBJ1-4	11	TRBV27	ASSLQTNEKLF